The sequence of this T cell receptor beta chain was determined in a study of blood T cell repertoires in COVID-19. Study summary: Samples representing acute and convalescent COVID-19 were sourced from the United States, Italy and Spain.

Germline assignment: CDR1 SNHLY and CDR2 FYNNEI. The V gene end was trimmed by 7 bases and the J gene end by 3 bases; junction bases not matched to a gene: 7. The CDR3 length is 14 residues. The method was immunoSEQ multiplex PCR; TCRdb's version includes in-frame clones alone and lacks a portion of them. The repertoire holds some 110,000 clones, with roughly four fifths as singletons. The chain carries TRBV2 and TRBJ2-7; TRBD1 agrees at 9 bases. This clonotype was obtained from a man aged 45-65 years with acute or convalescent COVID-19. The sequenced material came from peripheral blood. CDR3 DNA: TGTGCCAGCATATCGGGACAGGGTAACTACGAGCAGTACTTC. Its translation is CASISGQGNYEQYF.